This TCR beta chain originates from a study of stem cell transplantation in POMP-related autoinflammatory disease. Across the whole study: Before transplant, CD4+ T cells skewed naive and CD8+ proportions were low.

Germline V gives CDR1 MNHEY, CDR2 SMNVEV (reference sequence). V was shortened by 5 bases and J by 0 bases, with 5 bases between the two germline ends. The CDR3 contains 13 residues. Study-level points and caveats: Across all analyzed T-cell subsets, patients with PRAID tended toward reduced diversity and increased clonality. Fewer unique TRB V-J gene pairings were identified in patients with PRAID.

Sequencing was performed with immunoSEQ multiplex PCR; in TCRdb, only in-frame clones are kept and a portion is missing. The table lists around 26,000 clones, 82% of them singletons. On this clone: Antigen: not known.

The chain combines TRBV27 with TRBJ2-4; D is unresolved. The sequencing here drew on CD4+ T cells from PBMCs, taken before stem cell transplantation. This TCR derives from a human donor with POMP-related autoinflammation and immune dysregulation (PRAID). The CDR3 nucleotides are TGTGCCAGCAGTATACTAGCCAAAAACATTCAGTACTTC. Amino acids: CASSILAKNIQYF.